What follows describes a single TCR beta chain. This sample was included in a study of blood T cell repertoires in COVID-19. Overall study: Both acute and convalescent COVID-19 samples were obtained from the United States, Italy and Spain. Sources were T cells, B-cell-depleted T cells, or PBMCs; the material itself was cDNA or gDNA.

Original handling: Estimated nucleated cell counts came from reference gene primer amplification. TCRdb's copy holds only in-frame clones and misses some; the assay was immunoSEQ multiplex PCR. V, J and clone size derive from that table, while D and trimming were established from the DNA sequence. The sample contains over 150,000 clones, approximately 88% of which appear only once. The material sequenced was peripheral blood. This sequence was found in an older woman with acute or convalescent COVID-19.

Here the CDR3 reads CATSRGGGGGSGANVLTF. Written as DNA, the CDR3 is TGTGCCACCAGCAGAGGCGGAGGGGGCGGCTCTGGGGCCAACGTCCTGACTTTC. This chain uses TRBV15 with TRBJ2-6; D perhaps matches TRBD1 (7 bases). The V gene's germline CDR1 is LNHNV and CDR2 YYDKDF (reference sequence). The CDR3 covers 18 residues. The V end was cut by 1 base, the J end by 0 bases, with 13 bases between.